The 9 T cell receptor beta chains listed next were all sequenced from one sample in a study of control samples from healthy donors and cancer patients. Profiled with immunoSEQ multiplex PCR; TCRdb holds only in-frame clones, not every one. The sample records roughly 130,000 clones, about 93% being singletons. The sequencing sample was made of PBMCs. Receptor source: a man between 45 and 60 years old with head and neck cancer.

The chain couples TRBV30 to TRBJ1-1, with D possibly matching TRBD1 (6 bases). With 2 bases removed from V and 1 base from J, the gap between germline ends came to 8 bases. CDR1 is GTSNPN, CDR2 SVGIG, per germline (reference sequence). CDR3 size: 13 residues. The CDR3: CAWSRTANTEAFF. CDR3 coding DNA: TGTGCCTGGAGTCGGACAGCGAACACTGAAGCTTTCTTT.

This chain joins TRBV18 and TRBJ2-4; D gene ambiguous. The CDR3 is made up of 14 amino acids. Trimming removed 1 base from V and 8 bases from J, with 12 bases in between. Germline CDR1 reads KGHSH; CDR2 reads LQKENI. CDR3 loop: CASSPRTAEDIQYF. CDR3 in DNA: TGTGCCAGCTCACCACGTACCGCTGAAGACATTCAGTACTTC.

The chain links TRBV4-3 to TRBJ2-5; possibly TRBD1 for D (6 bases). Trimming cost V 1 base and J 2 bases, with 11 bases left between them. CDR1 LGHNA and CDR2 YSLEER come from the germline V gene. The CDR3 contains 15 residues. The CDR3 region is CASSQVLGQQETQYF. In DNA, the CDR3 is TGCGCCAGCAGCCAAGTCCTGGGACAACAAGAGACCCAGTACTTC.

The chain uses TRBV9 and TRBJ2-2; 7 nucleotides match TRBD2. V shed 3 bases and J 6 bases; nucleotides not matched to a gene: 5. The CDR3 is 14 amino acids. Germline V gene sequence: CDR1 SGDLS, CDR2 YYNGEE. CDR3 DNA sequence: TGTGCCAGCAGCGGACGGGGGGACGCCGGGGAGCTGTTTTTT. Translating it yields CASSGRGDAGELFF.

This chain links TRBV7-3 with TRBJ2-6, with a weak D call TRBD2 (7 bases). V was pared by 0 bases and J by 4 bases, with 19 bases between. Looked up from germline, CDR1 is SGHTA and CDR2 is FQGTGA. The CDR3 contains 19 residues. Here the CDR3 reads CASSLTSPGGRGGANVLTF. CDR3 nucleotide sequence: TGTGCCAGCAGCTTAACTTCCCCGGGGGGCCGCGGAGGGGCCAACGTCCTGACTTTC.

V gene TRBV25-1 combines with J gene TRBJ1-5; 7 positions match TRBD1. J lost 3 bases, V lost 1 base, and 6 bases had no gene match. The CDR3 is made up of 16 amino acids. Germline V gene data show CDR1 as MGHDK and CDR2 as SYGVNS. The CDR3: CASSESRTGVNQPQHF. CDR3 DNA sequence: TGTGCCAGCAGTGAATCCAGGACAGGAGTCAATCAGCCCCAGCATTTT.

The chain employs TRBV27 and TRBJ2-7, with TRBD2 matching 10 bases. The V gene end was trimmed by 6 bases and the J gene end by 6 bases; junction bases not matched to a gene: 5. The CDR3 is 13 amino acids. Germline V gene lookup returns CDR1 MNHEY and CDR2 SMNVEV (reference sequence). The CDR3 DNA follows: TGTGCCAGCAGACTAGGGACTAGCGTCGAGCAGTACTTC. This translates into CASRLGTSVEQYF.

The chain carries TRBV7-2 and TRBJ2-5, with a weak D call TRBD2 (5 bases). Trimming cost V 2 bases and J 7 bases, with 8 bases left between them. The CDR3 runs to 12 residues. Germline CDR1 is SGHTA and CDR2 is FQGNSA. The CDR3 nucleotides are TGTGCCAGCAGCTTAACCCGGGGGACCCAGTACTTC. It yields the protein CASSLTRGTQYF.

The chain has TRBV5-4 and TRBJ1-1; TRBD1 is a possible D gene (6 bases). Trimming left V 5 bases short and J 7 bases short, with 15 bases between. Germline loops: CDR1 SGHNT, CDR2 YYREEE (reference sequence). This CDR3 is 13 amino acids long. In DNA, the CDR3 is TGTGCCAGCAGACTAGTGGGGGCAGGTGAAGCTTTCTTT. The encoded protein is CASRLVGAGEAFF.